This is a list of T cell receptor beta chains from one sample in a study of blood T cell repertoires in COVID-19. Profiled with immunoSEQ multiplex PCR; TCRdb holds only in-frame clones, not every one. The sample includes 400,000 to 550,000 clones, about 85% of them seen just once. Sequencing was carried out using PBMCs or T cells enriched from blood (not recorded which). The receptor set was obtained from a woman in her late teens or twenties with acute COVID-19. The CDR3 runs from the conserved cysteine through the conserved F or W. The D gene is left open where the match is weak. Part of the rows lack a size; the others show once, few, many or a class for expanded clones.

TRBD2 TRBJ2-5 once TRBV11-3 TGTGCCAGCAGCTTCGGGGGGATGGAGACCCAGTACTTC CASSFGGMETQYF
NA TRBJ2-7 NA TRBV11-2 TGTGCCAGCAGCCTATTTCTGAACGAGCAGTACTTC CASSLFLNEQYF
NA TRBJ1-5 NA TRBV25-1 TGTGCCAGCAGTGCGTCGGTCGGGGGATGGGAGGTTCAGCCCCAGCATTTT CASSASVGGWEVQPQHF
TRBD1 TRBJ2-1 NA TRBV11-3 TGTGCCAGCGCTCCGAACAGGGGTCGGGACAATGAGCAGTTCTTC CASAPNRGRDNEQFF
NA TRBJ2-7 NA TRBV27 TGTGCCAGCAGTTTAGGGAGGTTAAGTGAGCAGTACTTC CASSLGRLSEQYF
TRBD2 TRBJ2-1 NA TRBV28 TGTGCCAGCAGAAAAGGGACTAGCGGGAGGGCCGTTTTCTTC CASRKGTSGRAVFF
NA TRBJ1-2 NA TRBV10-3 TGTGCCATCAGTGAGTCGGGCAGGAAAAACTATGGCTACACCTTC CAISESGRKNYGYTF
NA TRBJ2-7 NA TRBV7-6 TGTGCCAGCATTGATCGCTGGCGCGGTCTCTACGAGCAGTACTTC CASIDRWRGLYEQYF
TRBD1 TRBJ1-3 NA TRBV7-8 TGTGCCAGCAGCCCACGACAGGGTAGGGGAAACACCATATATTTT CASSPRQGRGNTIYF
TRBD1 TRBJ1-1 NA TRBV12-3/TRBV12-4 TGTGCCAGCAGTTCCAACAGGGGCACTGAAGCTTTCTTT CASSSNRGTEAFF
TRBD2 TRBJ2-2 few TRBV5-1 TGCGCCAGCAGCTTGAGTAGCGGGATTGTCACCGGGGAGCTGTTTTTT CASSLSSGIVTGELFF
NA TRBJ2-7 NA TRBV2 TGTGCCAGCACCACCTCGGGGCGGGCGGGGGAGCAGTACTTC CASTTSGRAGEQYF
TRBD1 TRBJ2-3 NA TRBV10-1 TGCGCCAGCAGTGAAGGGACAGGGCTGTATTTT CASSEGTGLYF
TRBD2 TRBJ2-1 NA TRBV4-3 TGCGCCAGCAGCCAAAGCATTACAGCGGGGAGAAATGGGGAGCAGTTCTTC CASSQSITAGRNGEQFF
TRBD1 TRBJ2-2 NA TRBV27 TGTGCCAGCAGTTTATGGGGACAGGGAGGTGGTCAGACCGGGGAGCTGTTTTTT CASSLWGQGGGQTGELFF
NA TRBJ2-1 NA TRBV9 TGTGCCAGCAGCCCAGAGGGGGACGGGATTTACAATGAGCAGTTCTTC CASSPEGDGIYNEQFF
TRBD1 TRBJ1-2 NA TRBV5-4 TGTGCCAGCAGCTTGGACAGGGGGAACTATGGCTACACCTTC CASSLDRGNYGYTF
TRBD1 TRBJ1-5 NA TRBV7-9 TGTGCCAGCAGCTCGGACAGGTACGGCAATCAGCCCCAGCATTTT CASSSDRYGNQPQHF
NA TRBJ2-7 NA TRBV6-5 TGTGCCAGCAGAATCTATATGGACGAGCAGTACTTC CASRIYMDEQYF
NA TRBJ1-1 NA TRBV7-2 TGTGCCAGCAGTTTGGGACACGCGAACACTGAAGCTTTCTTT CASSLGHANTEAFF
TRBD1 TRBJ1-1 NA TRBV30 TGTGCCTGGAGTCCGCCTACAGGGGGTGTCACTGAAGCTTTCTTT CAWSPPTGGVTEAFF
TRBD1 TRBJ1-2 NA TRBV12-5 TGTGCTAGTGGTTTGGTCACTACAGGGGCTGGGCGCTACACCTTC CASGLVTTGAGRYTF
TRBD1 TRBJ1-1 NA TRBV28 TGTGCCAGCAGTCCAGGGGGCGCGGGTTTAATGAACACTGAAGCTTTCTTT CASSPGGAGLMNTEAFF
NA TRBJ1-5 NA TRBV10-3 TGTGCCATCACGCAGGGCCCCAATCAGCCCCAGCATTTT CAITQGPNQPQHF
NA TRBJ2-2 NA TRBV10-1 TGCGCCAGCAGAGGAGCCGGGGAGCTGTTTTTT CASRGAGELFF
NA TRBJ2-2 NA TRBV28 TGTGCCAGCAGTTTTCAGGGGAGGGGCACCGGGGAGCTGTTTTTT CASSFQGRGTGELFF
TRBD1 TRBJ1-5 once TRBV4-1 TGCGCCAGCAGCCAAGAAGCTCCCGGGACAGGGGGCGGCAATCAGCCCCAGCATTTT CASSQEAPGTGGGNQPQHF
TRBD1 TRBJ2-3 NA TRBV7-6 TGTGCCAGCAGCCCGGGACAGGGGGCGGTAGATACGCAGTATTTT CASSPGQGAVDTQYF
NA TRBJ1-1 NA TRBV27 TGTGCCAGCAGTTCCTTCCCTACCGGGGTCACTGAAGCTTTCTTT CASSSFPTGVTEAFF
TRBD2 TRBJ2-3 once TRBV7-2 TGTGCCAGCAGCCCGACTGGGACTAGCGGGAGTGGTACGCAGTATTTT CASSPTGTSGSGTQYF
TRBD2 TRBJ2-7 NA TRBV5-4 TGTGCCAGCAGCCGGAGGGGTGGCCTAGCGGGGGTCTACGAGCAGTACTTC CASSRRGGLAGVYEQYF
NA TRBJ2-1 NA TRBV6-2/TRBV6-3 TGTGCCAGCAGTTACGGGGGGACAGCCTACAATGAGCAGTTCTTC CASSYGGTAYNEQFF
TRBD2 TRBJ2-3 NA TRBV19 TGTGCCAGTAGTTCGCTAGCGGGGGCTGACGAGGATACGCAGTATTTT CASSSLAGADEDTQYF
TRBD1 TRBJ2-3 NA TRBV7-2 TGTGCCAGCAGCTTAGATGGACAGGGGGCAGATACGCAGTATTTT CASSLDGQGADTQYF
TRBD2 TRBJ2-3 NA TRBV5-4 TGTGCCAGCAGCATACGGACTAGCGGGAGGACAGATACGCAGTATTTT CASSIRTSGRTDTQYF
TRBD2 TRBJ2-3 NA TRBV7-2 TGTGCCAGCAGCTCTAGCGGGAGAGGAGATACGCAGTATTTT CASSSSGRGDTQYF